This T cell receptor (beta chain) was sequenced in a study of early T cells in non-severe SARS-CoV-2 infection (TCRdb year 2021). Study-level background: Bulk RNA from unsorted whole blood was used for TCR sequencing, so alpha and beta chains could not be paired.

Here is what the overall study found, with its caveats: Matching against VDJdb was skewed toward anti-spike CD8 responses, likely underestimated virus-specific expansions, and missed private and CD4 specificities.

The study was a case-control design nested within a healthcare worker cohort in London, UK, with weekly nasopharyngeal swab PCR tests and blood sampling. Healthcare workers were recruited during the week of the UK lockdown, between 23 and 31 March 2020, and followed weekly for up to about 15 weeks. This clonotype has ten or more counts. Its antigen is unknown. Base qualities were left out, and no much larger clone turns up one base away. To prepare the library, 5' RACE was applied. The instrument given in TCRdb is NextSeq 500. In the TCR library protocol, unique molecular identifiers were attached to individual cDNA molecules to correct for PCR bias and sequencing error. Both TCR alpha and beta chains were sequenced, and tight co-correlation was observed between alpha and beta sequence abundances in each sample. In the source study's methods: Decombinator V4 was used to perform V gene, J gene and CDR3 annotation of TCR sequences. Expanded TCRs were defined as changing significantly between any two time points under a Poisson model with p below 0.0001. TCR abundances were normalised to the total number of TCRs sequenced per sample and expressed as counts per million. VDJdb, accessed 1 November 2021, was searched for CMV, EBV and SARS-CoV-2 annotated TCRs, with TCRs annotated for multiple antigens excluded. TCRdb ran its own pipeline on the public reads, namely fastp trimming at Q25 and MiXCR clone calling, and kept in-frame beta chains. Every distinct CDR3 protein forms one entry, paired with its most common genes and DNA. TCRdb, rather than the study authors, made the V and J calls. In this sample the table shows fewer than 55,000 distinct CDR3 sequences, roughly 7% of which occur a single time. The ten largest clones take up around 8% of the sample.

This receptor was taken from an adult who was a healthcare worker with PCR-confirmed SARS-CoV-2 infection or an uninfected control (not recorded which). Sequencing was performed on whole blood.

The CDR3 in this case is CSAPAAREVHNEQFF. The nucleotides are TGCAGTGCCCCAGCCGCCCGGGAGGTTCACAATGAGCAGTTCTTC. The chain was built from TRBV20-1 and TRBJ2-1, with TRBD2 identical over 7 junction bases. CDR1 and CDR2 (DFQATT, SNEGSKA) derive from the germline V gene (reference sequence). There are 15 amino acids in the CDR3, from cysteine to phenylalanine inclusive. Only CDR3 DNA remains: 45 bases, in frame from the first base. Germline trimming: 6 bases from V, 5 bases from J; junction bases outside gene matches: 13.